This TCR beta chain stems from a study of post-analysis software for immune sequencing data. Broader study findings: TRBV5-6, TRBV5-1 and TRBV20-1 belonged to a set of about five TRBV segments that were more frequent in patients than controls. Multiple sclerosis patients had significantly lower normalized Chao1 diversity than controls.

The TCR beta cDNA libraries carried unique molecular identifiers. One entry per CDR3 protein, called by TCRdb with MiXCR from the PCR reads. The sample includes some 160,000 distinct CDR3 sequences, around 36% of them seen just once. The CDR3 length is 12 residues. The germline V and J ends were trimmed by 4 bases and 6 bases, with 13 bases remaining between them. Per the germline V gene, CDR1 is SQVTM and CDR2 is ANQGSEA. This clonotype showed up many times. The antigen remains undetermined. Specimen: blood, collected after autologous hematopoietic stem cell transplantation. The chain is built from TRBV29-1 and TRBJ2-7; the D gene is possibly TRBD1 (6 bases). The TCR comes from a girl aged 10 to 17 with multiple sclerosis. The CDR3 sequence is CSVVGQGIEQYF. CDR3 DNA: TGCAGCGTTGTTGGGCAGGGGATCGAGCAGTACTTC.